This TCR beta chain came from a study of CD8 T cells in Susac syndrome. After extraction with the RNeasy kit, roughly 0.45 to 1 ug of the RNA was reverse transcribed using random hexamers. Via MiXCR, TCRdb re-called the immunoSEQ multiplex PCR reads, giving one row per CDR3 protein. The sample consists of about 180,000 distinct CDR3 sequences, approximately 95% of them appearing once. Sequencing of TCR beta was performed on blood CD8+ T cells and on blood CD4+ T cells. TEMRA cells were FACS-enriched, and CD8+ and CD4+ T cells were isolated negatively. This clonotype was counted once. Germline trimming cut 5 bases from V and 2 bases from J; bases unmatched to any gene: 7. The CDR3 has 16 amino acids. Germline assignment: CDR1 MNHEY and CDR2 SMNVEV (reference sequence).

The rearrangement uses TRBV27 and TRBJ2-1; 9 nucleotides line up with TRBD1. Sequenced: CD8+ T cells from PBMCs. The TCR was taken from a human donor with multiple sclerosis. Here the CDR3 DNA reads TGTGCCAGCAGTCCCGGGACAGGGCTGACCTACAATGAGCAGTTCTTC. Translated, it gives CASSPGTGLTYNEQFF.